This T cell receptor (beta chain) was identified during a study of T cells in Graves' hyperthyroidism and ophthalmopathy. Those with hyperthyroidism were 18 to 65 years old, newly diagnosed, and ill for under 2 months. This clonotype was counted a few times. Antigen unknown. The CDR3 is 12 amino acids. V was clipped by 2 bases and J by 12 bases, with 13 bases between them. Germline V CDR1 and CDR2: MNHEY, SVGAGI. Study-level results: Most expanded thyroid clonotypes above 0.001 also appeared in blood. Separating ophthalmopathy from stable hyperthyroidism was achieved by a 13 V-J model.

The investigators amplified TCR beta CDR3 regions from RNA transcripts. A set of HTBI primers served as the primers for a first-round RT-PCR of the TCR CDR3. One entry per CDR3 protein results from TCRdb running MiXCR on the multiplex PCR reads. In the table there are about 700,000 distinct CDR3 sequences, 14% of which are singletons. The V call is TRBV6-5, the J call TRBJ1-2; possible D gene TRBD1, 5 bases. Sequencing was carried out using blood. This clonotype originated in a young woman with Graves' hyperthyroidism. The CDR3 region is CASSYAGRSHTF. CDR3 bases: TGTGCCAGCAGTTACGCGGGGCGTTCACACACCTTC.